This TCR beta chain derives from a study of shared clonotypes between healthy human individuals. The assay was immunoSEQ multiplex PCR, and TCRdb's table has in-frame clones only and misses some. The sample has a few million clones; about 92% are singletons. The CDR3 has 14 residues. The ends were cut back, 9 bases at V and 2 bases at J, with 14 bases in the middle. Germline CDR1 is LNHDA and CDR2 is SQIVND (reference sequence). The chain employs TRBV19 and TRBJ2-1; either TRBD1 or TRBD2 may fit D (6 bases each). The receptor was derived from a man younger than 30 in good health. Some clones in this sample may be carry-over from other donors' samples. Material for sequencing was naive CD4+ T cells from PBMCs. The subset here: CD45RA+ positively selected. The CDR3 DNA reads TGTGCCAGCCGGGGGCAACTTCCCTACAATGAGCAGTTCTTC. Protein: CASRGQLPYNEQFF.